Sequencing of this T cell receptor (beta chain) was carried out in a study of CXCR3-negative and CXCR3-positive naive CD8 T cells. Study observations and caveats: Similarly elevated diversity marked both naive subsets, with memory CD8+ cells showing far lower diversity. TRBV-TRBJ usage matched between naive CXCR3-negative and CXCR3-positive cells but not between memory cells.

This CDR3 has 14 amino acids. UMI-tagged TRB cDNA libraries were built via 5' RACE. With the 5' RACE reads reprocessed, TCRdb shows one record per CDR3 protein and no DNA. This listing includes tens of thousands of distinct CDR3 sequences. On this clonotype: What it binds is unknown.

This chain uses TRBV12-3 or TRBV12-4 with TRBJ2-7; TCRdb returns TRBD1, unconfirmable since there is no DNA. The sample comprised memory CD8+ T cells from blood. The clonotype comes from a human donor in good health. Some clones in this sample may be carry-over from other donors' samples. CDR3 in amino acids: CASSLWGSSYEQYF.